This note documents a single T cell receptor (beta chain) sequence. Its antigen remains unidentified. The data derive from a study of human T cells and chemical hapten exposure. Across the whole study: Mostly female patients had alopecia areata, totalis or universalis. Whole-study results and caveats: Counts of TCRs expanded at PT1 correlated positively with patch test score.

Time point in this sample: patch test 1, 2 weeks after DPC sensitization. Treatment indicated: therapeutic diphenylcyclopropenone sensitization with weekly scalp DPC. Blood draws came first, before each patch test. TCRdb processed the RACE reads anew with MiXCR; each CDR3 protein has one entry. The data contain about 120,000 distinct CDR3 sequences, approximately 13% of them singletons. The receptor's source is a man between 18 and 29 years old with alopecia areata. Some clones in this sample may be carry-over from other donors' samples. The specimen comprised whole blood, sampled in connection with sensitization to the hapten diphenylcyclopropenone (DPC).

The CDR3 spells CATEGDGANVLTF. The DNA of the CDR3 is TGTGCCACCGAAGGGGATGGGGCCAACGTCCTGACTTTC. This chain links TRBV6-6 with TRBJ2-6, with a weak D call TRBD1 (5 bases). CDR1 MNHNY and CDR2 SVGAGI come from the germline V gene (reference sequence). V was cut by 10 bases and J by 3 bases, with 10 bases left in between. The CDR3 is 13 residues long.